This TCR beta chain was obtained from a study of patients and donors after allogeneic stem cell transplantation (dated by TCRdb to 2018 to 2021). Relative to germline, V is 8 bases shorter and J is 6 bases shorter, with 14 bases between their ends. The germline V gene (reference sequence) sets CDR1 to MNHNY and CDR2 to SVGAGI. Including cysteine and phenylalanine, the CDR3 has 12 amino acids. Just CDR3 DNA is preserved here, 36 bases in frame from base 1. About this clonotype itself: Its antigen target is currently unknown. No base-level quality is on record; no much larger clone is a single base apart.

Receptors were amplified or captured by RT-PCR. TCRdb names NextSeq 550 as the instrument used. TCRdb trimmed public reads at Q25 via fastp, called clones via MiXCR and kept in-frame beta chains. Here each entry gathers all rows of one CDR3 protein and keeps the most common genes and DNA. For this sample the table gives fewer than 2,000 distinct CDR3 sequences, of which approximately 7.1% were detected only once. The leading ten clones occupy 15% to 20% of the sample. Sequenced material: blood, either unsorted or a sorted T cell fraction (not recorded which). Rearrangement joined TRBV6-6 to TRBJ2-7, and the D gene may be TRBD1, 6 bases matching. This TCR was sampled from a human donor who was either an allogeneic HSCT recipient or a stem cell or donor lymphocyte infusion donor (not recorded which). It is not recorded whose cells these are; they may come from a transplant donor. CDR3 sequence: CASGAGEVEQYF. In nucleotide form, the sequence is TGTGCCAGCGGGGCAGGGGAAGTCGAGCAGTACTTC.